The subject of this entry is one TCR beta chain. Its antigen is still unknown. The data are from a study of cytomegalovirus exposure and HLA in healthy donors. Study background: Later analysis reported that the 120 validation repertoires shared the platform of the approximately 620 first-cohort repertoires.

Study-wide results and caveats: Subsequent analysis showed first-cohort TCR clusters tending to co-occur in 120 validation repertoires. Cytomegalovirus-associated TCR beta chains were listed, numbering around 150.

Method: immunoSEQ multiplex PCR; TCRdb's copy keeps in-frame clones and lacks some. The sample shows under 300,000 clones, 70% to 90% of them seen only once. V lost 3 bases and J lost 3; bases outside the gene matches: 1. Germline lookup yields CDR1 SGHNT and CDR2 YYREEE (reference sequence). The CDR3 loop spans 13 amino acids. The donors were part of the validation cohort, which consisted of more than 90 subjects and was separate from the first cohort of roughly 620 subjects. Sequenced: PBMCs. This TCR was recovered from a woman in her 30s in good health and CMV-seropositive. The chain combines TRBV5-4 with TRBJ2-7, with 9 nucleotides matching TRBD1. The CDR3 loop reads CASSWTGDYEQYF. In DNA, the CDR3 is TGTGCCAGCAGCTGGACAGGGGACTACGAGCAGTACTTC.